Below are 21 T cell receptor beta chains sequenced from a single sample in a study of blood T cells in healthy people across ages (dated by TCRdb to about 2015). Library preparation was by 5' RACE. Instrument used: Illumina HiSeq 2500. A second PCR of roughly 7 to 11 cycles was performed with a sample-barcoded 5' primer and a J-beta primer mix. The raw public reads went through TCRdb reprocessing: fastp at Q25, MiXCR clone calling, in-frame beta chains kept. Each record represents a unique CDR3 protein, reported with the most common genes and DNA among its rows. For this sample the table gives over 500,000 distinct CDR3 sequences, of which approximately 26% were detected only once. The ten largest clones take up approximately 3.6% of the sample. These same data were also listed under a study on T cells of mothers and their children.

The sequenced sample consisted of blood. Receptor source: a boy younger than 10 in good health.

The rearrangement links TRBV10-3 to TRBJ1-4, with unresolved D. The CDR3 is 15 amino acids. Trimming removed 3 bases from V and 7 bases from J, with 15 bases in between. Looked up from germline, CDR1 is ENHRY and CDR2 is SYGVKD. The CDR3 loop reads CAISDPTLASEKLFF. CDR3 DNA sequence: TGTGCCATCAGTGACCCGACATTGGCGAGTGAAAAACTGTTTTTT.

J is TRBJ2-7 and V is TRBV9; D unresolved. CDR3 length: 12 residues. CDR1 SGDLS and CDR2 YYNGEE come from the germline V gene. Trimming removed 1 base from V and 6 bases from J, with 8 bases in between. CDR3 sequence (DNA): TGTGCCAGCAGCGTAAGGAAGACCGAGCAGTACTTC. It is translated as CASSVRKTEQYF.

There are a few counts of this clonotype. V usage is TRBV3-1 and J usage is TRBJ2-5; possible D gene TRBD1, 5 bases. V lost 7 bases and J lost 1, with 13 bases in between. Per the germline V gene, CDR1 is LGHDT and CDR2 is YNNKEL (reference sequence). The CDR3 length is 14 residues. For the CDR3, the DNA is TGTGCCAGCATGGGGTGGGGCCCCCAAGAGACCCAGTACTTC. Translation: CASMGWGPQETQYF.

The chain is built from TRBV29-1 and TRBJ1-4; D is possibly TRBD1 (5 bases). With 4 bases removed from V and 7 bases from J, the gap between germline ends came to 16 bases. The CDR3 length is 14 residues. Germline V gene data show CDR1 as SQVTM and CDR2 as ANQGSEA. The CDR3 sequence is CSVALFGQGEKLFF. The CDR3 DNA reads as TGCAGCGTTGCCCTCTTCGGGCAGGGTGAAAAACTGTTTTTT.

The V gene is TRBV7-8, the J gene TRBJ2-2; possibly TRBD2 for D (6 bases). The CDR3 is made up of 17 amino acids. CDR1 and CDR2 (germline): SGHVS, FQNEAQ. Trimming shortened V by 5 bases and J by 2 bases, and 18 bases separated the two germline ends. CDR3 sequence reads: CASSPGWLARNTGELFF. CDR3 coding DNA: TGTGCCAGCAGCCCAGGTTGGCTAGCGCGAAACACCGGGGAGCTGTTTTTT.

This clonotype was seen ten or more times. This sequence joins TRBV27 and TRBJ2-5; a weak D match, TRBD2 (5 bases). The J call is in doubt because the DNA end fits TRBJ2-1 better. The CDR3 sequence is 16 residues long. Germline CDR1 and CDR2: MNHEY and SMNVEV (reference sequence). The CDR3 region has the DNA TGTGCCAGCAGTTCCTCAATGGGGAGTGGAGTCAATGAGCAGTTCTTC. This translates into CASSSSMGSGVNEQFF.

Written as DNA, the CDR3 is TGTGCCAGCAGTTACTCGAAGGGAGACACTGAAGCTTTCTTT. It is translated as CASSYSKGDTEAFF. The V gene is TRBV6-5, the J gene TRBJ1-1; no definite D call. The CDR3 contains 14 residues. The germline gives CDR1 MNHEY, CDR2 SVGAGI. The germline V and J ends were trimmed by 0 bases and 3 bases, with 8 bases remaining between them.

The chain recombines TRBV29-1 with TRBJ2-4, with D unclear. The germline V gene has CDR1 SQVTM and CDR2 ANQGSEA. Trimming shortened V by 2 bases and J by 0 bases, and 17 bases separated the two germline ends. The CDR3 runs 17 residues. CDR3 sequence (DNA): TGCAGCGTTGAATTAGGCCTGGTGTCGGTAGCCAAAAACATTCAGTACTTC. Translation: CSVELGLVSVAKNIQYF.

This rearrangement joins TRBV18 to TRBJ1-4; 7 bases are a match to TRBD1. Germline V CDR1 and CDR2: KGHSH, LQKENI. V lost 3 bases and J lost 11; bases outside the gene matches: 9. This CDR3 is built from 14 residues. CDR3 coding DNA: TGTGCCAGCTCACCGGGACAGATATCCGCGAAACTGTTTTTT. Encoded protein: CASSPGQISAKLFF. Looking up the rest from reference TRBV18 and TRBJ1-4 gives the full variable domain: NAGVMQNPRHLVRRRGQEARLRCSPMKGHSHVYWYRQLPEEGLKFMVYLQKENIIDESGMPKERFSAEFPKEGPSILRIQQVVRGDSAAYFCASSPGQISAKLFFGSGTQLSVL.

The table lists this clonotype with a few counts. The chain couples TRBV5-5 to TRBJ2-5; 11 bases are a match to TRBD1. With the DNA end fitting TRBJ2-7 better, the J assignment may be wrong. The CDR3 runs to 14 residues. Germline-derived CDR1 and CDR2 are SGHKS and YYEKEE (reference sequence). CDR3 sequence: CASSGQGAGYEQYF. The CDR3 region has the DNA TGTGCCAGCAGCGGACAGGGGGCGGGGTACGAGCAGTACTTC.

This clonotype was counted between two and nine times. The CDR3 protein is CASSFRYISGANVLTF. Written as DNA, the CDR3 is TGTGCCAGCAGCTTTAGATATATCTCTGGGGCCAACGTCCTGACTTTC. The V call is TRBV5-5, the J call TRBJ2-6; D is unresolved. This CDR3 spans 16 amino acids. The germline gives CDR1 SGHKS, CDR2 YYEKEE (reference sequence). Between the trimmed V and J ends, which lost 2 bases and 0 bases, there was a span of 9 bases.

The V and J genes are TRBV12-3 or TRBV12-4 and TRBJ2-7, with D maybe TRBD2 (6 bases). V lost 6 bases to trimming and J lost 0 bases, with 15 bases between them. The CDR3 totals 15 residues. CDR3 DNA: TGTGCCAGCAGACCCCCCGGGGGATACTCCTACGAGCAGTACTTC. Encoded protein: CASRPPGGYSYEQYF.

CDR3 bases: TGTGCCAGCGGAGGGTATAGGGACTCCTACGAGCAGTACTTC. Residues: CASGGYRDSYEQYF. The chain recombines TRBV6-1 with TRBJ2-7, with a weak D call TRBD2 (6 bases). V shed 8 bases and J shed 0 bases, with 14 bases lying between them. This CDR3 is 14 amino acids long. The V gene's germline CDR1 is MNHNS and CDR2 SASEGT.

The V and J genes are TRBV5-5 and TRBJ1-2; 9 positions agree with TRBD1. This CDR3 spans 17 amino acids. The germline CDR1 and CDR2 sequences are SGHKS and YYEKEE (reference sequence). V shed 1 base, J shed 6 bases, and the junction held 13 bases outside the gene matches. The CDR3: CASSLNPSGQGIDGYTF. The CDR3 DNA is TGTGCCAGCAGCTTGAACCCCTCGGGACAGGGAATAGATGGCTACACCTTC.

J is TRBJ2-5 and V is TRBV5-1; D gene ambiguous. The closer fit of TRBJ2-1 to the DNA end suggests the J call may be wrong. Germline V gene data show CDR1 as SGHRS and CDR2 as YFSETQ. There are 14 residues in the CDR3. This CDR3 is CASRPGTLLDEQFF. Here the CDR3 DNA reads TGCGCCAGCCGTCCAGGAACCCTCTTAGATGAGCAGTTCTTC.

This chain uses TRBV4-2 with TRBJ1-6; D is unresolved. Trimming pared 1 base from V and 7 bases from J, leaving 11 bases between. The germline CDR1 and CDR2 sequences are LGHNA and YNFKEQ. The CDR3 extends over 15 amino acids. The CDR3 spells CASSQGLGSNSPLHF. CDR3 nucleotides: TGTGCCAGCAGCCAAGGGTTAGGGTCCAATTCACCCCTCCACTTT.

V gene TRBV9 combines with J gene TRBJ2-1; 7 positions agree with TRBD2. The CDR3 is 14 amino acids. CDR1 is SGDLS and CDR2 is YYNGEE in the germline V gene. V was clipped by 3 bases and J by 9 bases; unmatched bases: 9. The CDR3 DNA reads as TGTGCCAGCAGCGCGGGAGGAACGACACGTGAGCAGTTCTTC. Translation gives CASSAGGTTREQFF.

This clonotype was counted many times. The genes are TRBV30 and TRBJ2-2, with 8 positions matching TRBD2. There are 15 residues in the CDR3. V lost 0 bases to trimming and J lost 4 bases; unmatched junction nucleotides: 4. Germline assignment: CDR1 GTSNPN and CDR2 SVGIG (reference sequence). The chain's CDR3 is CAWSVLREATGELFF. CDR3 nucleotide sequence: TGTGCCTGGAGTGTACTGCGGGAGGCCACCGGGGAGCTGTTTTTT.

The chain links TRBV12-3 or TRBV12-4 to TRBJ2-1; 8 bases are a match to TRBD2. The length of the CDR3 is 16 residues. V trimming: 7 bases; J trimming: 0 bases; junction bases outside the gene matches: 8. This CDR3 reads CASKTSGRSSYNEQFF. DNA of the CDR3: TGTGCCAGCAAAACTAGCGGCCGGAGCTCCTACAATGAGCAGTTCTTC.

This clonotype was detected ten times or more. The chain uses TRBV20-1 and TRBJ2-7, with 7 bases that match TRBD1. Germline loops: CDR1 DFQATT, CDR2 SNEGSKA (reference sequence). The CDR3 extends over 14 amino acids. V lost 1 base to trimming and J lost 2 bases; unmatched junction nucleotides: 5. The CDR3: CSARVGTEPYEQYF. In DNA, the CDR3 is TGCAGTGCTAGAGTAGGGACAGAGCCCTACGAGCAGTACTTC.

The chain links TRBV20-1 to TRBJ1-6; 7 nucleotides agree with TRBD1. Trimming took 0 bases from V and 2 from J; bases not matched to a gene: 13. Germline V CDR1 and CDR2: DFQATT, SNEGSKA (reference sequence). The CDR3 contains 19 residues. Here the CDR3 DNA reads TGCAGTGCTAGAGATCTCACCGGGGACAGACCCACCTATAATTCACCCCTCCACTTT. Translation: CSARDLTGDRPTYNSPLHF.